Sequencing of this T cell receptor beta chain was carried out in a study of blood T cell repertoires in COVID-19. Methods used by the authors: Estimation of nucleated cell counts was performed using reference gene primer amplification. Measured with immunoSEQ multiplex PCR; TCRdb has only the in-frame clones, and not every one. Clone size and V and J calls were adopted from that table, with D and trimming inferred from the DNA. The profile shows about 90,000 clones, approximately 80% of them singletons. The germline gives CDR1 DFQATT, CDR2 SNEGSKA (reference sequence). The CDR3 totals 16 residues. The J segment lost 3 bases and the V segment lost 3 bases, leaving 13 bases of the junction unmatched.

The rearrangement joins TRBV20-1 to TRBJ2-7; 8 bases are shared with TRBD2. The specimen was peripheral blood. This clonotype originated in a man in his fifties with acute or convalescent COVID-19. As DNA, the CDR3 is TGCAGTGCTAGTGGTCTAGCGGGCGCCCCGGACTACGAGCAGTACTTC. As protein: CSASGLAGAPDYEQYF.